The 23 T cell receptor beta chains listed next were all sequenced from one sample in a study of T cell responses to AZD1222 COVID-19 vaccine. Assay: immunoSEQ multiplex PCR; the TCRdb copy retains only in-frame clones and omits some. The repertoire holds under 95,000 clones, with roughly 88% as singletons. The sample was peripheral blood, taken 28 days after the second AZD1222 dose. These receptors all stem from an adult who received the AZD1222 COVID-19 vaccine.

J is TRBJ2-1 and V is TRBV19, with unresolved D. The CDR3 extends over 16 amino acids. Germline assignment: CDR1 LNHDA and CDR2 SQIVND (reference sequence). V was shortened by 6 bases and J by 3 bases, with 18 bases between the two germline ends. This CDR3 reads CASRNNVGQNYNEQFF. The CDR3 DNA sequence: TGTGCCAGTAGGAACAACGTTGGGCAGAACTACAATGAGCAGTTCTTC.

The rearrangement links TRBV10-3 to TRBJ1-1; unclear D gene. Germline V gene lookup returns CDR1 ENHRY and CDR2 SYGVKD. The CDR3 consists of 14 residues. The V end was cut by 5 bases, the J end by 2 bases, with 12 bases between. In DNA, the CDR3 is TGTGCCATCAGTCCTTCCCAGAGTAACACTGAAGCTTTCTTT. The encoded protein is CAISPSQSNTEAFF.

The chain employs TRBV30 and TRBJ1-1; D remains unclear. V lost 3 bases, J lost 0 bases, and 8 bases lay in between. CDR1 and CDR2 (germline): GTSNPN, SVGIG (reference sequence). CDR3 length: 13 amino acids. CDR3 amino acids: CAWRIQMNTEAFF. In DNA, the CDR3 is TGTGCCTGGAGAATACAAATGAACACTGAAGCTTTCTTT.

The rearrangement uses TRBV19 and TRBJ1-1, with TRBD1 matching 9 bases. This CDR3 region has 14 residues. V was clipped by 7 bases and J by 3 bases; unmatched bases: 6. Germline V gene sequence: CDR1 LNHDA, CDR2 SQIVND (reference sequence). The CDR3 spells CASTTGGADTEAFF. As DNA, the CDR3 is TGTGCCAGTACCACAGGGGGCGCCGACACTGAAGCTTTCTTT.

V usage is TRBV19 and J usage is TRBJ2-3; no definite D call. Trimming took 3 bases from V and 7 from J, leaving 5 bases between them. This CDR3 has 11 residues. Per the germline V gene, CDR1 is LNHDA and CDR2 is SQIVND (reference sequence). The CDR3 is CASSMMNTQYF. For the CDR3, the DNA is TGTGCCAGTAGTATGATGAATACGCAGTATTTT.

The chain is built from TRBV4-1 and TRBJ2-4; 11 bases map to TRBD1. After removal of 4 bases from V and 0 bases from J, the junction contained 11 bases not matched to a gene. CDR1 MGHRA and CDR2 YSYEKL come from the germline V gene. There are 19 residues in the CDR3. In DNA, the CDR3 is TGCGCCAGCAGCCCGGGACAGGGGGTGTCCCCACTAGCCAAAAACATTCAGTACTTC. This encodes CASSPGQGVSPLAKNIQYF.

This clone has only one observation. The chain is built from TRBV23-1 and TRBJ1-2; no clear D gene. TRBV23-1 is given ORF status, its function remaining uncertain. This CDR3 comprises 17 residues. V lost 2 bases, J lost 4 bases, and 20 bases lay in between. The CDR3 nucleotides are TGCGCCAGCAGTCAAAACAAACTTACCGGGTCGATCTATGGCTACACCTTC. Translating it yields CASSQNKLTGSIYGYTF.

This chain joins TRBV3-1 (or the pseudogene TRBV3-2) and TRBJ2-7, with D unclear. V lost 1 base and J lost 2, with 12 bases in between. The CDR3 totals 15 residues. Germline lookup yields CDR1 LGHDT and CDR2 YNNKEL (reference sequence). The CDR3 here is CASSQGPSQTYEQYF. The CDR3 coding sequence is TGTGCCAGCAGCCAAGGTCCGTCCCAAACCTACGAGCAGTACTTC.

This chain connects TRBV5-5 to TRBJ1-1; D unresolved. The germline CDR1 and CDR2 sequences are SGHKS and YYEKEE (reference sequence). V lost 4 bases, J lost 2 bases, and 12 bases lay in between. This CDR3 comprises 14 residues. The CDR3 DNA sequence: TGTGCCAGCAGCGGCGGGGAGATTAACACTGAAGCTTTCTTT. The encoded protein is CASSGGEINTEAFF.

In DNA form, the CDR3 reads TGTGCCAGCAGACACCGGGGAGACGGCTACGAGCAGTACTTC. Residues: CASRHRGDGYEQYF. This chain links TRBV28 with TRBJ2-7, with D possibly TRBD2 on 5 matching bases. Looked up from germline, CDR1 is MDHEN and CDR2 is SYDVKM. The CDR3 is 14 residues long. Between the trimmed V and J ends, which lost 6 bases and 3 bases, there was a span of 15 bases.

Note on this clone: At one end the junction does not follow the germline gene, possibly because of a read error. This chain connects TRBV13 to TRBJ2-5, with D perhaps given as TRBD1 or TRBD2 (5 bases each). The CDR3 contains 12 residues. CDR1 and CDR2 (germline): PRHDT, FYEKMQ (reference sequence). The CDR3 protein is CASSSSMGPSNF. The CDR3 region has the DNA TGTGCCAGCAGCTCCAGCATGGGACCTTCGAACTTC.

This chain uses TRBV6-5 with TRBJ2-5; the D gene is possibly TRBD1 (5 bases). Per germline, CDR1 MNHEY and CDR2 SVGAGI. The CDR3 sequence is 14 residues long. Trimming removed 7 bases from V and 1 base from J, with 13 bases in between. CDR3 sequence (DNA): TGTGCCAGCAAGACAGACCTGACCCAAGAGACCCAGTACTTC. Protein: CASKTDLTQETQYF.

The chain carries TRBV7-3 and TRBJ2-1; 12 nucleotides agree with TRBD2. V lost 5 bases and J lost 3; bases outside the gene matches: 2. This CDR3 comprises 15 residues. Germline CDR1 reads SGHTA; CDR2 reads FQGTGA. The CDR3 protein is CASSETSGGYNEQFF. The CDR3 nucleotides read TGTGCCAGCAGCGAGACTAGCGGGGGCTACAATGAGCAGTTCTTC.

This clone was detected only a few times. V usage is TRBV3-1 (or the pseudogene TRBV3-2) and J usage is TRBJ1-5; D gene ambiguous. V shed 1 base and J shed 7 bases, with 11 bases lying between them. The CDR3 consists of 14 residues. The germline V gene encodes CDR1 LGHDT and CDR2 YNNKEL (reference sequence). Here the CDR3 DNA reads TGTGCCAGCAGCCAAGCAGAGGTTGGGCAGCCCCAGCATTTT. Translating it yields CASSQAEVGQPQHF.

The rearrangement links TRBV10-3 to TRBJ2-7; no reliable D call. CDR3 length: 13 residues. Germline-derived CDR1 and CDR2 are ENHRY and SYGVKD. Deletions cut 3 bases from V and 2 bases from J, with 8 bases between. This chain's CDR3 is CAISEELTYEQYF. CDR3 nucleotide sequence: TGTGCCATCAGTGAAGAACTTACCTACGAGCAGTACTTC.

The chain employs TRBV4-1 and TRBJ1-6; D is perhaps TRBD1 (5 bases). There are 15 residues in the CDR3. Trimming shortened V by 4 bases and J by 7 bases, and 14 bases separated the two germline ends. Germline CDR1 and CDR2: MGHRA and YSYEKL. CDR3 residues: CASSRRDGYNSPLHF. The CDR3 nucleotides read TGCGCCAGCAGCCGCCGGGACGGATACAATTCACCCCTCCACTTT.

The chain joins TRBV6-1 to TRBJ2-3; the match to TRBD2 covers 7 bases. Germline V gene data show CDR1 as MNHNS and CDR2 as SASEGT. V trimming: 0 bases; J trimming: 1 base; junction bases outside the gene matches: 7. There are 17 residues in the CDR3. The CDR3 loop reads CASSEARASGGTDTQYF. Here the CDR3 DNA reads TGTGCCAGCAGTGAAGCGCGGGCTAGCGGTGGCACAGATACGCAGTATTTT.

This chain uses TRBV3-1 (or the pseudogene TRBV3-2) with TRBJ1-2; possible D gene TRBD1, 5 bases. V dropped 1 base and J dropped 1 base, with 13 bases sitting between them. Germline CDR1 is LGHDT and CDR2 is YNNKEL (reference sequence). This CDR3 has 16 amino acids. The CDR3 DNA sequence: TGTGCCAGCAGCCAAGTAGGGAGGGACTTTAACTATGGCTACACCTTC. This gives the protein CASSQVGRDFNYGYTF.

V gene TRBV30 combines with J gene TRBJ1-2; D gene ambiguous. Germline V lookup: CDR1 GTSNPN, CDR2 SVGIG (reference sequence). The CDR3 has 12 residues. Trimming cost V 4 bases and J 5 bases, with 11 bases left between them. The CDR3 nucleotides are TGTGCCTGGACTTTTGGGCCTTATGGCTACACCTTC. Its translation: CAWTFGPYGYTF.

The chain is built from TRBV6-5 and TRBJ1-6; D perhaps matches TRBD1 (5 bases). V lost 2 bases and J lost 10, with 12 bases in between. The CDR3 consists of 14 residues. Germline CDR1 MNHEY, CDR2 SVGAGI. The CDR3: CASSYEGMGSPLHF. The CDR3 nucleotides are TGTGCCAGCAGTTACGAGGGGATGGGATCACCCCTCCACTTT.

V is TRBV19 and J is TRBJ2-3, with TRBD2 identical over 12 bases. V dropped 8 bases and J dropped 5; count of bases not matched to a gene: 8. Germline V lookup: CDR1 LNHDA, CDR2 SQIVND (reference sequence). CDR3 length equals 15 residues. The CDR3 DNA reads TGTGCCAGTCAACAACTGACTAGCGGGGGAGATACGCAGTATTTT. Protein product: CASQQLTSGGDTQYF.

This clone was recorded only once. The chain recombines TRBV24-1 with TRBJ2-1; D call uncertain. CDR3 length equals 12 residues. V dropped 0 bases and J dropped 8 bases, with 4 bases sitting between them. Germline V gives CDR1 KGHDR, CDR2 SFDVKD. The CDR3 DNA reads as TGTGCCACCAGTGATTTGTGGGATGAGCAGTTCTTC. Translation: CATSDLWDEQFF.

The chain is built from TRBV24-1 and TRBJ2-1; 7 nucleotides match TRBD1. The germline gives CDR1 KGHDR, CDR2 SFDVKD. The CDR3 runs 15 residues. V trimming: 1 base; J trimming: 4 bases; junction bases outside the gene matches: 3. CDR3 in amino acids: CATSDLNRGYNEQFF. In DNA, the CDR3 is TGTGCCACCAGTGATTTAAACAGGGGATACAATGAGCAGTTCTTC.